This TCR beta chain was captured in a study of cytomegalovirus exposure and HLA in healthy donors (dated by TCRdb to 2016 to 2017). Regarding the study in general: In an earlier analysis of some 550 of the donors, 276 Gb of sequence data and 117 million unique TCR beta sequences from roughly 200 million T cells were reported. An early release that covered more than 550 HLA-typed donors contained approximately 300 gigabases of sequencing data and 85 million to 100 million unique TCR sequences. The genetic ancestry cluster associated with self-reported Caucasian donors included roughly four fifths of the 398 genotyped donors. The study aimed to test whether signatures of past pathogen exposure could be identified by cataloging public T cell receptors. Using immunosequencing, the study profiled T cell repertoires from some 670 subjects and related those repertoires to cytomegalovirus serostatus. Along with the roughly 610-subject first cohort, a separate validation cohort of over a hundred different subjects was used. To predict cytomegalovirus infection status, the study brought together high-throughput TCR immunosequencing, statistical association of individual TCRs with disease status, and machine learning. In a later analysis, previously published TCR beta repertoires from about 670 donors were re-analyzed and high-resolution HLA genotyping was added so that TCR occurrence patterns could be studied. In the later analysis, no new phenotypic data were used to find candidate immune exposures; instead, reliance was placed on TCR beta sequences and their occurrence across donors. An earlier analysis of around 640 of the donors used high-throughput TCR beta sequencing to judge whether each TCR beta V gene segment behaved as functional or pseudogenic. Alongside the repertoire data, information on donor age, sex, ethnicity and CMV serostatus was compiled. In a later genetic analysis, genome-wide SNP genotypes for about 55% of the roughly 670 donors were used, and that subset was treated as a discovery cohort. Every discovery cohort repertoire had been produced on one sequencing platform. Both class I and class II loci were covered by HLA typing, at four-digit resolution. Typing coverage differed by locus: A, B, C, DRB1 and DQB1 were typed in roughly 620-630 donors, DQA1 in approximately 520, DPA1 in approximately 610, and DPB1 in 400 to 480. Four or five DR-DQ haplotypes were handled as single units for association and clustering, since linkage in the cohort was strong. On average, over 200,000 unique TCR beta nucleotide sequences were sequenced per donor among a few hundred genotyped donors of the cohort, with about 17% of those sequences being non-productive. Overall results and qualifications from the work: Sequencing depth was assumed to be roughly uniform across donors in the presence/absence analyses, though that assumption may not hold. A later genetic analysis reported fewer N-insertions in productive TCRs among donors in an Asian-associated ancestry cluster than the roughly 670-donor mean. A group of highly shared sequence variants was considered likely to be a technical artifact of the sequencing pipeline. Some IMGT-functional V segments, including TRBV6-2 and TRBV6-3, could not be distinguished by the 87-base-pair reads and were therefore excluded. Specific HLA alleles were associated with over 15,000 TCR beta sequences at a false discovery rate of 0.05 in a later analysis. Broadly in line with IMGT annotations, most TCR beta V segments showed up in productive rearrangements about 90% or about 30% of the time in an earlier analysis of 587 of the donors. A later genetic analysis associated a missense DCLRE1C variant with V-gene and J-gene trimming of TCR beta chains, and an independent cohort replicated the association. In both the original and validation cohorts, the classifier was reported to diagnose cytomegalovirus status with high specificity and sensitivity. In a later analysis, TCR association rates were found to vary across HLA loci, with the most associated TCRs seen for DRB1 alleles and the fewest for HLA-C alleles. Correlated functional status among segregating V segments might reflect linkage disequilibrium, but an unknown experimental factor could not be ruled out. Approximately 18 rarely observed V segments, including chromosome 9 orphons, were excluded from the earlier analysis of about 500 of the donors because counts were too low. In a later analysis, HLA-associated TCR beta chains showed more clonal expansion and lower generation probabilities than non-associated chains that were equally common. In vitro tests confirmed that a few of the cytomegalovirus-associated TCR beta chains recognize cytomegalovirus antigens. A further reported finding was that TCR beta sequences accurately predicted the HLA-A and HLA-B alleles for most subjects in the first cohort. The study gave a list of under 200 TCR beta chains associated with cytomegalovirus. HLA typing was unavailable for some donors at each locus, so association tests used only the typed subset. The cohort was sequenced for TCR beta chains only, and without alpha or paired-chain data the features that could be detected were limited. Most CMV-associated TCR beta chains appeared to be HLA-restricted in a later analysis, and the HLA associations seemed to be driven largely by CMV exposure. The authors suggested that the approach could potentially be generalized to other disease states and immunological phenotypes. CMV serostatus was the only immune exposure information available for the cohort. Most TCR sequences were seen in very few donors, while some public TCRs were found in many individuals. When HLA alleles, especially DR and DQ, strongly co-occurred, TCR associations were difficult to assign to individual alleles. A later analysis reported that several top co-occurrence clusters appeared linked to parvovirus B19, influenza, CMV and Epstein-Barr virus.

The cohort comprised several hundred healthy bone marrow donors. All cohort members were sampled while nominally healthy, although unrecorded immune exposures were likely present. The donor tested CMV seropositive and was one of the 289 seropositive cohort members. A peripheral blood sample was provided by each donor, and peripheral blood mononuclear cells were used for TCR beta sequencing. Genomic DNA was extracted from the blood cell samples with the Qiagen DNeasy Blood Extraction Kit. Compared with germline, V lacks 4 bases and J lacks 10 bases; bases without a gene match: 5. CDR3 length: 13 amino acids, cysteine to phenylalanine. CDR3 DNA only is kept here, 39 bases in frame from base 1. In the germline V gene, CDR1 corresponds to SNHLY and CDR2 to FYNNEI. In the case of this clone: This receptor's antigen is unknown. No much larger clone exists at a distance of one base, and base qualities are not known.

The library was made by the immunoSEQ multiplex PCR assay. The multiplex PCR relied on a mix of 60 forward primers for TCR Vbeta segments and 13 reverse primers for TCR Jbeta segments. A multiplex PCR assay on genomic DNA amplified the CDR3 region of rearranged TCR beta genes. The Illumina HiSeq System was used to sequence the amplified TCR beta libraries as 87-base-pair reads. In the source study's methods: A later analysis tallied 75 million to 95 million unique TCR beta chains across the roughly 610 repertoires, and about 12 million of those chains were shared by two or more donors. Raw reads were error-corrected and collapsed into unique sequences with a nearest-neighbor algorithm that merged closely related sequences to remove PCR and sequencing errors. Alignment of CDR3 sequences to IMGT reference sequences was used to assign V, D and J gene segments. For a sequence to be retained, at least a six-nucleotide match to both a V gene segment and a J gene segment was required. Rearrangements were called productive when the CDR3 lacked stop codons and stayed in frame with V and J; all others were non-productive. CDR3 was defined according to IMGT convention as the region running from the second conserved V-encoded cysteine to the conserved J-encoded phenylalanine. The earlier analysis of 587 of the donors excluded any sequence lacking an unambiguous match to a single V gene segment. In an earlier analysis of several hundred of the donors, V segments were called functional above 56.7% productive rearrangements and were called segregating when the between-donor standard deviation exceeded 5%. A statistical classification framework was built for diagnosing cytomegalovirus status from the catalog of TCR beta chain sequences. A later analysis assigned V and J genes by comparing TCR nucleotide sequences with IMGT/GENE-DB human TR gene sequences. Using the TCRdist pipeline, a later analysis assigned CDR3 sequences along with most-parsimonious VDJ recombination scenarios. A later analysis defined each TCR beta chain by its CDR3 amino acid sequence plus V-gene family, and excluded reads lacking a unique V-gene family. In a later analysis, 450 to 600 highly shared, low-generation-probability nucleotide sequences were removed to address suspected cross-contamination and a sequencing artifact. In a later analysis, a clonal expansion index for each public chain was calculated from normalized within-repertoire ranks of inferred template counts. In a later analysis, generation probabilities were computed with a VDJ recombination model fitted to out-of-frame rearrangements, and the resulting probabilities were checked against IGoR. In a later analysis, TCR-TCR, TCR-HLA and TCR-CMV co-occurrence was scored with hypergeometric tests, and a repertoire-size bias correction was applied to TCR pairs. False discovery rates were estimated in a later analysis by permuting HLA or CMV assignments 20 times. In a later analysis, co-occurring TCRs were grouped using DBSCAN, with TCRdist sequence similarity added in when clustering inside HLA-allele-positive subsets. Repertoires with fewer than 30,000 or more than 120,000 public chains were left out of co-occurrence clustering, as were five repertoires with anomalous nucleotide sharing. TCRdb took over this immuneACCESS table, retaining in-frame rearrangements with V and J assigned. Such tables are incomplete; in checked studies, under half of the missing clones stem from an unresolved V gene, and the remainder is unexplained. V and J calls and clone size are as listed in that table; D and trimming were resolved from the DNA. The sample yields around 140,000 clones; approximately 80% were counted once. The ten largest make up 1.4% of the sample.

The receptor comes from a man aged 25-40 years in good health and CMV-seropositive. The sample was PBMCs. The sequence joins TRBV2 to TRBJ2-1; TRBD1 fits 9 bases in the junction. The encoded CDR3 is CASSGQGVGEQFF. In nucleotide form, the sequence is TGTGCCAGCAGTGGACAGGGGGTAGGAGAGCAGTTCTTC.